The clone carrying this TCR beta chain came up a few times. Antigen: not known. From the RACE reads, TCRdb called clonotypes with MiXCR, one entry per CDR3 protein. This repertoire shows about 340,000 distinct CDR3 sequences, approximately 6.3% found once; its top ten account for 7.5% to 8.5%. The data are from a study of human T cells and chemical hapten exposure. Study at large: Patch tests containing 0.01% DPC, applied to the upper back, were read at 6 days.

The CDR3 totals 19 residues. The germline V gene encodes CDR1 SNHLY and CDR2 FYNNEI. After removal of 5 bases from V and 0 bases from J, the junction contained 12 bases not matched to a gene. Study-level points and caveats: TCRs whose frequency exceeded 1 in 1000 remained the same following DPC sensitization. Patch test scores rose with PT1 expanded TCR counts, a positive correlation.

Time point denoted: patch test 1, 2 weeks after DPC sensitization. Stated treatment: therapeutic diphenylcyclopropenone sensitization with weekly scalp DPC. At every patch-test visit, blood was drawn before the patch test was applied. The TCR comes from a woman aged 18-29 years with alopecia areata. Some clones in this sample may be carry-over from other donors' samples. The rearrangement joins TRBV2 to TRBJ2-6; TRBD1 aligns across 8 bases. Sequenced here: whole blood, sampled in connection with sensitization to the hapten diphenylcyclopropenone (DPC). As DNA, the CDR3 is TGTGCCAGCAGTCATCCCGACAGGGGTGCCAACTCTGGGGCCAACGTCCTGACTTTC. Protein sequence: CASSHPDRGANSGANVLTF.